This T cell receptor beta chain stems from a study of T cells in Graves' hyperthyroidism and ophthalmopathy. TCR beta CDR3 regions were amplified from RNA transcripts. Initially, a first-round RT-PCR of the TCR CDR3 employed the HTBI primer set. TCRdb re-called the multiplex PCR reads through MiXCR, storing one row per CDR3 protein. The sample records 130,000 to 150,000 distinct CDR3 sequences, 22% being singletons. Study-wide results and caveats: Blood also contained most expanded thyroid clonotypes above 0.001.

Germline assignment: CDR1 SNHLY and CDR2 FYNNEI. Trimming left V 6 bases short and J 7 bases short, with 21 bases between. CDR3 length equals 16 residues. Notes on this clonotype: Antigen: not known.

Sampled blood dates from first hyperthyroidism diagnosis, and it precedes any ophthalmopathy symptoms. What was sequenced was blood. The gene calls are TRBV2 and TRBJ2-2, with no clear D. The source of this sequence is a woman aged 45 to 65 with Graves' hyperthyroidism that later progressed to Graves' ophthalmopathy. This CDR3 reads CASSPVLLGPGGELFF. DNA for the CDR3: TGTGCCAGCAGCCCTGTACTCCTAGGACCCGGCGGGGAGCTGTTTTTT.